This T cell receptor (beta chain) was sequenced in a study of control samples from healthy donors and cancer patients. Germline V gives CDR1 KGHDR, CDR2 SFDVKD. CDR3 length equals 15 residues. Trimming removed 9 bases at V and 2 bases at J, with 17 bases between. The data were produced by immunoSEQ multiplex PCR, yet TCRdb's version contains in-frame clones alone and is incomplete. In the table there are about 180,000 clones, roughly 90% of which are singletons. The V call is TRBV24-1, the J call TRBJ2-3; D call uncertain. The sequence was obtained from a woman between 45 and 65 years old in good health. Specimen: blood. In DNA, the CDR3 is TGTGCCACCGCAGCCCTCTATGAAGCCACAGATACGCAGTATTTT. Protein sequence: CATAALYEATDTQYF.